The source of this T cell receptor beta chain is a study of blood T cells in healthy people across ages (dated by TCRdb to the mid-2010s). At the level of the whole study: Template switching captured roughly one uniquely barcoded TCR beta cDNA molecule per two T cells in model experiments. For two donors (one aged 18 to 30 and one aged 80 or older), the study analyzed two additional independent replicas of 1 million unique cDNA reads from the same blood draw. Donors were grouped into four age groups: young (average roughly 17 years), middle-aged (approximately 41), aged (around 56) and long-lived (just over 80). To avoid experimental bias, donors of different ages were distributed randomly across sequencing lanes. Using deep sequencing normalized with unique cDNA molecular identifiers, the study measured how TCR beta repertoire diversity changes with age. Study-wide conclusions, independent of this receptor: As age increased, observed TCR beta diversity per million T cells dropped in a roughly linear way, and a significant reduction was already evident by age about 40. Because donor CMV infection status was unknown, age-related changes in expanded clonotypes were potentially confounded. Estimates of total diversity from one million sequenced T cells were regarded as lower bounds and underestimates. The long-lived group showed more naive CD4+ T cells, fewer expanded clones and increased TCR diversity than the aged group, suggesting age selection. There was a strong correlation between observed TCR beta diversity and the percentage of naive T cells measured by flow cytometry. Because profiling used bulk unsorted PBMCs, naive and antigen-experienced compartments could not be compared conclusively.

The roughly 39 donors, aged about 6 to 100 years, were systemically healthy Caucasian individuals from Russia. Around 10 milliliters of peripheral blood were collected from each donor into EDTA-treated Vacutainer tubes. PBMCs were isolated by Ficoll-Paque density-gradient centrifugation, with at least 6 million obtained per sample. Trizol reagent was used to extract total RNA from PBMCs, with at least 5.5 micrograms per sample. The percentages of naive CD45RAhigh/CD27high T cells were determined by flow cytometry on a PBMC aliquot from every donor. Worth noting for this clonotype: Which antigen it targets is not known. No qualities accompany the bases; no much larger clone lies one base away.

V is pared back by 7 bases and J by 4 bases, with 19 bases lying between the germline termini. The CDR3 runs 15 residues from the cysteine to the phenylalanine. Only the CDR3 DNA is retained, 45 bases long and in frame from the first base. The germline V gene yields SGHRS for CDR1 and YFSETQ for CDR2. The library was produced with 5' RACE. Sequencing used an Illumina HiSeq 2500. A second PCR of roughly 7 to 11 cycles was performed with a sample-barcoded 5' primer and a J-beta primer mix. A template-switch 5' adaptor carrying 12 random nucleotides introduced a unique molecular identifier onto each TCR beta cDNA molecule. Each sample yielded at least 3 million CDR3-containing paired-end reads. First-strand cDNA was synthesized from all RNA with the Mint cDNA synthesis kit, primed by a TRBC-specific oligonucleotide. Following uracil-DNA glycosylase treatment, all cDNA underwent a first 18-cycle PCR with the universal primers M1SS and BC2_uni_R. In the source study's methods: Each sample was normalized by randomly selecting 1 million high-quality reads, each carrying a distinct molecular identifier. Reads sharing molecular identifiers were discarded rather than binned into consensus sequences. MiTCR, with a Q25 quality threshold and the strictest error-elimination algorithm, was used for CDR3 identification, clonotype clustering and error correction. A nonparametric unseen species model with Euler transformation was used to estimate lower-bound total TCR beta diversity. TCRdb's own reprocessing of the public reads used fastp at Q25 and MiXCR and kept productive beta chains. Rows matching on CDR3 protein sequence are summarized as one entry with the most common DNA and genes. TCRdb, not the authors, supplied the V and J calls. This sample lists about 650,000 distinct CDR3 sequences; about 32% were detected once. The top ten clonotypes cover about 16% of the sample.

This sequence originates from a woman aged 80 or older in good health. Donor details come from another sample of the same person, matched by shared clones. The V and J genes are TRBV5-1 and TRBJ2-3; the D segment might be TRBD1 or TRBD2, since each matches 5 bases. The source material was blood. The CDR3 here reads CASDPVGAKADTQYF. The nucleotides read TGCGCCAGCGACCCCGTCGGGGCTAAGGCAGATACGCAGTATTTT.